This TCR beta chain was observed in a study of blood T cell repertoires in COVID-19. Background on the study: Nucleic acid was either cDNA or gDNA, and it came from T cells, B-cell-depleted T cells, or PBMCs.

Grouping used clinical history reported by participants in a survey and questionnaire. Original handling: Estimation of nucleated cell counts was performed using reference gene primer amplification. Sequencing used immunoSEQ multiplex PCR; TCRdb keeps in-frame clones, though not all of them. V and J calls and clone size come straight from that table; D and trimming were deduced from the DNA. Here the sample spans about 200,000 clones, roughly 85% being singletons. This CDR3 comprises 14 residues. Trimming took 5 bases from V and 5 from J, leaving 10 bases between them. The germline V gene has CDR1 LNHDA and CDR2 SQIVND (reference sequence).

This chain uses TRBV19 with TRBJ1-6; no clear D gene. The sequencing input was PBMCs or T cells enriched from blood (not recorded which). The clonotype comes from a woman in her forties with acute COVID-19. The CDR3 loop is CASSSSGNNSPLHF. CDR3 bases: TGTGCCAGTAGTTCCTCGGGGAATAATTCACCCCTCCACTTT. Full variable domain (missing parts from reference TRBV19 and TRBJ1-6): DGGITQSPKYLFRKEGQNVTLSCEQNLNHDAMYWYRQDPGQGLRLIYYSQIVNDFQKGDIAEGYSVSREKKESFPLTVTSAQKNPTAFYLCASSSSGNNSPLHFGNGTRLTVT.